What follows are 17 T cell receptor beta chains derived from one specimen sequenced in a study of spatial heterogeneity in lung cancer. Study conclusions and caveats: Higher tumor mutation counts went along with higher counts of expanded intratumoral alpha and beta TCRs.

The time point: sample taken at primary tumor resection. TCRdb fed the 5' RACE reads into MiXCR, producing one record per CDR3 protein. The sample records roughly 6,400 distinct CDR3 sequences, about 6.7% being singletons. Their antigens are not known. This sample comprised lung tumor tissue, obtained at surgery. The receptors were sampled from a male donor with early-stage non-small cell lung cancer.

This clonotype qualifies as medium-sized (0.01 to 0.1%). This chain joins TRBV6-2 or TRBV6-3 and TRBJ2-1, with a possible D match to TRBD2 (6 bases). The CDR3 contains 12 residues. V shed 4 bases and J shed 11 bases, with 12 bases lying between them. Germline V gives CDR1 MNHEY, CDR2 SVGEGT. The CDR3 loop is CASSWRRGKQFF. The CDR3 bases are TGTGCCAGCAGTTGGCGTCGGGGGAAGCAGTTCTTC.

The chain recombines TRBV29-1 with TRBJ2-1; 9 bases are shared with TRBD2. Germline CDR1 and CDR2: SQVTM and ANQGSEA. CDR3 size: 14 residues. V lost 1 base and J lost 4; bases outside the gene matches: 2. DNA for the CDR3: TGCAGCGTTGAAGTGACTAGCGGTTACAATGAGCAGTTCTTC. Its protein is CSVEVTSGYNEQFF.

The gene calls are TRBV5-6 and TRBJ2-1; D possibly corresponds to TRBD2 (6 bases). This CDR3 has 15 residues. From germline, CDR1 is SGHDT and CDR2 YYEEEE. Trimming took 2 bases from V and 3 from J, leaving 12 bases between them. This CDR3 reads CASSFTGLLYNEQFF. The CDR3 DNA reads TGTGCCAGCAGCTTTACGGGACTTCTCTACAATGAGCAGTTCTTC.

This clonotype was counted a few times. The chain recombines TRBV5-4 with TRBJ1-1; D is undetermined. Germline V gene data show CDR1 as SGHNT and CDR2 as YYREEE (reference sequence). The CDR3 is made up of 14 amino acids. Trimming removed 1 base at V and 0 bases at J, with 7 bases between. The CDR3 protein is CASSLWTVNTEAFF. The CDR3 DNA sequence: TGTGCCAGCAGCTTGTGGACCGTGAACACTGAAGCTTTCTTT.

Many counts were recorded for this clonotype. V and J are TRBV3-1 and TRBJ1-2; 8 nucleotides match TRBD1. The J segment lost 4 bases and the V segment lost 4 bases, leaving 5 bases of the junction unmatched. Germline-derived CDR1 and CDR2 are LGHDT and YNNKEL (reference sequence). The CDR3 runs 14 residues. The CDR3 DNA sequence: TGTGCCAGCAGCCCCGGACAGGGCCTCTATGGCTACACCTTC. Translating it yields CASSPGQGLYGYTF.

This clonotype has at least ten counts. The chain combines TRBV19 with TRBJ1-5, with D maybe TRBD1 (5 bases). From germline, CDR1 is LNHDA and CDR2 SQIVND (reference sequence). This CDR3 has 18 amino acids. V shed 3 bases and J shed 2 bases, with 20 bases lying between them. DNA for the CDR3: TGTGCCAGTAGTATTATCCACTCGGGGAAAGGGGGCAATCAGCCCCAGCATTTT. This gives the protein CASSIIHSGKGGNQPQHF.

Sample share makes this clonotype medium-sized (0.01 to 0.1%). This chain connects TRBV28 to TRBJ2-4; unclear D gene. Trimming left V 9 bases short and J 8 bases short, with 20 bases between. Germline values: CDR1 MDHEN, CDR2 SYDVKM. This CDR3 region has 14 residues. The CDR3 reads CARDGSFGVDIQYF. The CDR3 region has the DNA TGTGCCAGGGACGGAAGTTTTGGTGTTGACATTCAGTACTTC.

This clonotype was seen many times. The chain links TRBV5-4 to TRBJ2-1, with D perhaps TRBD2 (7 bases). The germline V and J ends were trimmed by 4 bases and 6 bases, with 17 bases remaining between them. The CDR3 contains 15 residues. Germline V gives CDR1 SGHNT, CDR2 YYREEE (reference sequence). Here the CDR3 reads CASSPRRGGGNEQFF. CDR3 DNA: TGTGCCAGCAGCCCCCGAAGGGGGGGCGGCAATGAGCAGTTCTTC.

This clonotype was seen repeatedly, ten times or more. The chain employs TRBV29-1 and TRBJ2-5, with D perhaps TRBD1 (5 bases). Trimming removed 4 bases from V and 2 bases from J, with 14 bases in between. Germline V lookup: CDR1 SQVTM, CDR2 ANQGSEA. The CDR3 loop spans 14 amino acids. The CDR3 loop reads CSVVVSGRQETQYF. CDR3 bases: TGCAGCGTTGTGGTATCAGGGCGGCAAGAGACCCAGTACTTC.

In this sample, this clonotype turned up many times. The chain couples TRBV4-1 to TRBJ2-2; 8 bases align to TRBD1. V lost 1 base and J lost 6; bases outside the gene matches: 7. Germline values: CDR1 MGHRA, CDR2 YSYEKL. The CDR3 covers 16 residues. CDR3 amino acids: CASSQAPGGGSGELFF. In nucleotides, the CDR3 is TGCGCCAGCAGCCAAGCCCCAGGGGGCGGGTCCGGGGAGCTGTTTTTT.

The chain links TRBV3-1 to TRBJ2-1; D might be TRBD2 (7 bases). V was clipped by 3 bases and J by 9 bases, with 15 bases between them. Looked up from germline, CDR1 is LGHDT and CDR2 is YNNKEL (reference sequence). The CDR3 is made up of 14 amino acids. The CDR3 is CASSQGAREGEQFF. The CDR3 DNA sequence: TGTGCCAGCAGCCAGGGGGCCAGGGAGGGTGAGCAGTTCTTC.

The chain combines TRBV6-5 with TRBJ1-4; a weak D match, TRBD1 (6 bases). V was cut by 5 bases and J by 3 bases, with 13 bases left in between. Germline assignment: CDR1 MNHEY and CDR2 SVGAGI. The CDR3 is 15 amino acids. CDR3 in amino acids: CASSKRTAPNEKLFF. The CDR3 DNA is TGTGCCAGCAGTAAAAGGACAGCGCCTAATGAAAAACTGTTTTTT.

This clonotype was found many times. CDR3: CASSFEQGNYEQYF. CDR3 DNA sequence: TGTGCCAGCAGCTTCGAACAGGGAAACTACGAGCAGTACTTC. The chain combines TRBV5-5 with TRBJ2-7, with D perhaps TRBD1 (6 bases). CDR3 length equals 14 residues. The germline CDR1 and CDR2 sequences are SGHKS and YYEKEE (reference sequence). Trimming stripped 2 bases from V and 3 bases from J, with 12 bases between.

Judged by abundance, this clonotype is medium-sized. The chain has TRBV28 and TRBJ2-7, with D possibly matching TRBD2 (7 bases). CDR1 is MDHEN, CDR2 SYDVKM, per germline. V lost 7 bases and J 2 bases, leaving 21 bases between the germline ends. The CDR3 consists of 16 residues. The CDR3 region is CASIPPGGGSAYEQYF. In DNA form, the CDR3 reads TGTGCCAGCATTCCGCCCGGGGGCGGGAGCGCCTACGAGCAGTACTTC. Full variable domain (missing parts from reference TRBV28 and TRBJ2-7): DVKVTQSSRYLVKRTGEKVFLECVQDMDHENMFWYRQDPGLGLRLIYFSYDVKMKEKGDIPEGYSVSREKKERFSLILESASTNQTSMYLCASIPPGGGSAYEQYFGPGTRLTVT.

By share, this clonotype ranks as medium-sized. This chain links TRBV28 with TRBJ2-7, with 7 positions matching TRBD1. V shed 6 bases, J shed 3 bases, and the junction held 8 bases outside the gene matches. Germline V gene data show CDR1 as MDHEN and CDR2 as SYDVKM. CDR3 length equals 14 residues. CDR3: CASSRPRDSYEQYF. The CDR3 DNA reads as TGTGCCAGCAGCCGCCCCCGGGACAGCTACGAGCAGTACTTC.

The chain combines TRBV11-1 with TRBJ2-7, with a possible D match to TRBD1 (5 bases). Germline loops: CDR1 SGHAT, CDR2 FQDESV (reference sequence). This CDR3 spans 14 amino acids. With 2 bases removed from V and 1 base from J, the gap between germline ends came to 9 bases. CDR3 in DNA: TGTGCCAGCAGCTTAACCAGGGATTCCTACGAGCAGTACTTC. Translation gives CASSLTRDSYEQYF.

This clonotype was detected ten times or more. The chain joins TRBV10-1 to TRBJ2-7; no reliable D call. The germline V gene has CDR1 WNHNN and CDR2 SYGVQD (reference sequence). The CDR3 loop spans 11 amino acids. The V and J ends lost 8 bases and 2 bases respectively, with 7 bases between them. The CDR3 loop reads CASGEAYEQYF. In DNA form, the CDR3 reads TGCGCCAGCGGAGAGGCCTACGAGCAGTACTTC.